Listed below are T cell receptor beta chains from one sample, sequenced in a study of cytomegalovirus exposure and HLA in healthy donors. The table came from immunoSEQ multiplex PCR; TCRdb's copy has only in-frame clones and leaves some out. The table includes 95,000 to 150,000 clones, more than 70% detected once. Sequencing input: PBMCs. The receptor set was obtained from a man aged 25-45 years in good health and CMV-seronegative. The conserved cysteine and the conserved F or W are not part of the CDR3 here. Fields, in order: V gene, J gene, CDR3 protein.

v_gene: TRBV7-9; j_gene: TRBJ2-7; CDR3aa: ASSLLVQGIDEQY
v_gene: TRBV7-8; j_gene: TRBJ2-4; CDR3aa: ASSPYLRAKNIQY
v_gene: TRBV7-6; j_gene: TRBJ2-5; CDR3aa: ASSPGSGGTQY
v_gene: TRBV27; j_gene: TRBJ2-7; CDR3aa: ASSFGVSFGYEQY
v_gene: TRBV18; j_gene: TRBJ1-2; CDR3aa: ASSLGTGANYGYT
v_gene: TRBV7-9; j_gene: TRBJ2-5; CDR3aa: ASSQGSGGGEETQY
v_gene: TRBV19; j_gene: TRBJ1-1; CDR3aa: ASEPGQMNTEAF
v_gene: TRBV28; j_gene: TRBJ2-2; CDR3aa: ASSSPESTENTGELF
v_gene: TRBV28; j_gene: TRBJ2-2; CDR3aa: ASTLGGRHTGELF
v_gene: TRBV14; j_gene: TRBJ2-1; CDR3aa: ASSHGYGTGGRF
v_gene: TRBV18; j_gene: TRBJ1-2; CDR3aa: ASSLRTGAGRYGYT
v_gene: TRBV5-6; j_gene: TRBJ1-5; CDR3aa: ASSSEGAIQPQH
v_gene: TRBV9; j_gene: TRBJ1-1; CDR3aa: ASSVQGGTEAF
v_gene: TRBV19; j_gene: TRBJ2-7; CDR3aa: ASSAGQGQYEQY
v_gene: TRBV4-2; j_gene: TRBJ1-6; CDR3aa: ASSQDPGTGDSPLH
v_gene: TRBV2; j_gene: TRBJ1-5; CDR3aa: ASKPDRGSNQPQH
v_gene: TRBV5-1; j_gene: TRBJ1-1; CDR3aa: ASSATGLAEAF
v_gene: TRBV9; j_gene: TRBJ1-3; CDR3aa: ASSVATSSGNTIY
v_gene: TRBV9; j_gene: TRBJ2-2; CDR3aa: ASSVNPTGELF
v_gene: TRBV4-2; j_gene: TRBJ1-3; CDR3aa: ASSQELLDGSGNTIY
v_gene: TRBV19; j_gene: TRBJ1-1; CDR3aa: ASSEPDRGWNTEAF
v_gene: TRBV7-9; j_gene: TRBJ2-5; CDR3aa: ASSGGGGMKETQY
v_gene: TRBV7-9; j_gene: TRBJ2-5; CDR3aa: ASSSLAGGGETQY
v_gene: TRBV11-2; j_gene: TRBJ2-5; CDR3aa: ASSLALGGEETQY